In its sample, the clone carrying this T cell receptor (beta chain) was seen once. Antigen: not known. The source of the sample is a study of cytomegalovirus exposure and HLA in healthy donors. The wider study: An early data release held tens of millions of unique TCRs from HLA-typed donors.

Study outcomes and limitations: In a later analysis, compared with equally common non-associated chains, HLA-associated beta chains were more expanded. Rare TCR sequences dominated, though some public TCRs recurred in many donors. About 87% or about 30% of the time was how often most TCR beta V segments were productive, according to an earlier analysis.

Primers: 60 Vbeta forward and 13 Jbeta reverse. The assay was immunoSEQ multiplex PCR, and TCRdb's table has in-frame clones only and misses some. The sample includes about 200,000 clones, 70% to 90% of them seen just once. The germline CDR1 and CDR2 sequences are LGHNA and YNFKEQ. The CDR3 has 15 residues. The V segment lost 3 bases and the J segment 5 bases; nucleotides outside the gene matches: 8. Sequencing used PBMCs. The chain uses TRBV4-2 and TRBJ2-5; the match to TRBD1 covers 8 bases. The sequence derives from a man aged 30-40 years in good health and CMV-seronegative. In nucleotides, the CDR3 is TGTGCCAGCAGCCAGGCTTCAGGGGGCTTGGAGACCCAGTACTTC. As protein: CASSQASGGLETQYF.